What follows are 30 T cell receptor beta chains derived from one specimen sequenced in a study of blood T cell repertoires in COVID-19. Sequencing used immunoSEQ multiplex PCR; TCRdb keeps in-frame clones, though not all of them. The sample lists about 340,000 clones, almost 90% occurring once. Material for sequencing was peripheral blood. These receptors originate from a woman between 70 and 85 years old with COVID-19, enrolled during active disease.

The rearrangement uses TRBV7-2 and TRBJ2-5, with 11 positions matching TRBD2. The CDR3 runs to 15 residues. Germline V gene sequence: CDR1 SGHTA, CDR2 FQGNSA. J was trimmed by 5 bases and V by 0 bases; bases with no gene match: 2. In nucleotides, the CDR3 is TGTGCCAGCAGCTTAGCTAGCGGGGGGGCCGAGACCCAGTACTTC. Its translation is CASSLASGGAETQYF.

CDR3 sequence reads: CASGSRRGRISYEQYF. For the CDR3, the DNA is TGTGCTAGTGGTTCCAGGAGGGGCAGAATCTCCTACGAGCAGTACTTC. The V call is TRBV12-5, the J call TRBJ2-7; D might be TRBD2 (6 bases). Germline assignment: CDR1 LGHNT and CDR2 FRNRAP. With 4 bases removed from V and 0 bases from J, the gap between germline ends came to 16 bases. The CDR3 extends over 16 amino acids.

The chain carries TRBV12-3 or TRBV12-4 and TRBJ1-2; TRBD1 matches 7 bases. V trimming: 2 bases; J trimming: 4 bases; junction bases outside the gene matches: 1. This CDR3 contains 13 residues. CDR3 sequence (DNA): TGTGCCAGCAGTTTATCAGGGGGCTATGGCTACACCTTC. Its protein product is CASSLSGGYGYTF.

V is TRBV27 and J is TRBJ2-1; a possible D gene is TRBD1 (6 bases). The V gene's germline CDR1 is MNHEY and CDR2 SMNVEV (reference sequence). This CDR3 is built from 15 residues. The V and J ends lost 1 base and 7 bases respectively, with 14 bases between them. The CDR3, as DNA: TGTGCCAGCAGTTTATGGCCAGGGGTGGGGAATGAGCAGTTCTTC. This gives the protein CASSLWPGVGNEQFF.

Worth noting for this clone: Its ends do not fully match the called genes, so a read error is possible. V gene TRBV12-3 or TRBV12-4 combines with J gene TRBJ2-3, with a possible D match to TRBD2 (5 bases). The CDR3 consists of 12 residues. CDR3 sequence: CASSGVTNTQYF. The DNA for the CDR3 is TGTGCCAGCAGCGGGGTCACAAATACGCAGTATTTT.

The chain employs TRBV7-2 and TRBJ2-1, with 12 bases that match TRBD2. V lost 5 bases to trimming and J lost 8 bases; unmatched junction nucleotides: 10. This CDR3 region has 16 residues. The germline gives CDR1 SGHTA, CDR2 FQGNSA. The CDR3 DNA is TGTGCCAGCAGCACGCCACTAGCGGGGGGTGGGGATGAGCAGTTCTTC. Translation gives CASSTPLAGGGDEQFF.

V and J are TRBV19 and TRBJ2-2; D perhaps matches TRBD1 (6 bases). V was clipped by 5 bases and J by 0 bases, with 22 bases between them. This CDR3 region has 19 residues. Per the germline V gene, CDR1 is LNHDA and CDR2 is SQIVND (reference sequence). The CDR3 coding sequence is TGTGCCAGTAGTTTCCGACAGGAACGAAGGTTATCGAACACCGGGGAGCTGTTTTTT. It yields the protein CASSFRQERRLSNTGELFF.

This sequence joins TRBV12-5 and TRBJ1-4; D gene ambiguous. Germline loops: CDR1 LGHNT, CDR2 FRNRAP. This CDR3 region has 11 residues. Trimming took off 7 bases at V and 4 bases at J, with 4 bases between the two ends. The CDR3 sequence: CASALNEKLFF. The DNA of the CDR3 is TGTGCTAGTGCCCTTAATGAAAAACTGTTTTTT.

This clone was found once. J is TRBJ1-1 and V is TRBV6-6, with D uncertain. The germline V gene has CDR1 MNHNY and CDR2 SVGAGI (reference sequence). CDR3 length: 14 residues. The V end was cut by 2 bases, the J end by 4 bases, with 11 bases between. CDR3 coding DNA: TGTGCCAGCAGTTACGAGGATCTAGGCACTGAAGCTTTCTTT. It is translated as CASSYEDLGTEAFF.

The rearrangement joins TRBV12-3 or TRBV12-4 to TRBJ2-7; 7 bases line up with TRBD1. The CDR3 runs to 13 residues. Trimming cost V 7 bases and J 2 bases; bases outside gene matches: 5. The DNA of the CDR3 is TGTGCCAGCACTAGACAGGGTCCCTACGAGCAGTACTTC. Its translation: CASTRQGPYEQYF.

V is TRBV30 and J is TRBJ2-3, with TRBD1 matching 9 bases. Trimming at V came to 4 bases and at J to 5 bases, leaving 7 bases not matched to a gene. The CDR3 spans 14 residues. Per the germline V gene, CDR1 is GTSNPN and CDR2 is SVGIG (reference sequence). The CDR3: CAWKVDRGIDTQYF. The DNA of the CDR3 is TGTGCCTGGAAGGTGGACAGGGGAATAGATACGCAGTATTTT.

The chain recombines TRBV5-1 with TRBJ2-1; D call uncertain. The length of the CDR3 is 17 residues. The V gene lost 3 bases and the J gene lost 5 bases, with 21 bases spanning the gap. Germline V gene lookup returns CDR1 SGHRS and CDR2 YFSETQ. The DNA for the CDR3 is TGCGCCAGCAGCTCCATCCTAGACTCAAGTGGAAACAATGAGCAGTTCTTC. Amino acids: CASSSILDSSGNNEQFF.

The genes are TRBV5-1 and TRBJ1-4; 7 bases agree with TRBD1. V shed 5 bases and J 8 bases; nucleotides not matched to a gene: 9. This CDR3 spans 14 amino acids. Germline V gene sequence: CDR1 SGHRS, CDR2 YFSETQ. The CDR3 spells CASRPDREVEKLFF. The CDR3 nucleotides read TGCGCCAGCAGACCCGACAGGGAGGTCGAAAAACTGTTTTTT.

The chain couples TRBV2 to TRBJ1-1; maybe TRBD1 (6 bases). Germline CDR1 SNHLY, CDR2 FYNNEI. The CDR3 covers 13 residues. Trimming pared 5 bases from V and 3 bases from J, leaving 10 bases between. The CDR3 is CASSKQGYTEAFF. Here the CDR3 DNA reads TGTGCCAGCAGTAAACAGGGTTACACTGAAGCTTTCTTT.

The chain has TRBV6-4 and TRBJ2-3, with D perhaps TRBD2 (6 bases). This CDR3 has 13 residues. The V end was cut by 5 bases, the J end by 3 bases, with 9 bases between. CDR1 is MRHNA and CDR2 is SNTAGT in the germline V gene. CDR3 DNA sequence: TGTGCCAGCAGTCGGAGGGAAACAGATACGCAGTATTTT. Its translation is CASSRRETDTQYF.

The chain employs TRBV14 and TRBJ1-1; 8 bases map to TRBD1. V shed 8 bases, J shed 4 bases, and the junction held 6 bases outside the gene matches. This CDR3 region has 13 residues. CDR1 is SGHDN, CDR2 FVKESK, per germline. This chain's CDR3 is CASQPQGATEAFF. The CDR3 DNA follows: TGTGCCAGCCAACCTCAGGGGGCCACTGAAGCTTTCTTT. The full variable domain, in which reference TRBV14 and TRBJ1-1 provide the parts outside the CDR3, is EAGVTQFPSHSVIEKGQTVTLRCDPISGHDNLYWYRRVMGKEIKFLLHFVKESKQDESGMPNNRFLAERTGGTYSTLKVQPAELEDSGVYFCASQPQGATEAFFGQGTRLTVV.

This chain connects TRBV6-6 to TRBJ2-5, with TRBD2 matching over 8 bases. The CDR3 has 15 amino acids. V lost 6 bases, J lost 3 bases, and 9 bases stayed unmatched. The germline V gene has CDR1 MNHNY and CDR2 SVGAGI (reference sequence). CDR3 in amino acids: CASSSPGGAEETQYF. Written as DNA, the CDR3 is TGTGCCAGCAGCTCTCCCGGGGGGGCCGAAGAGACCCAGTACTTC.

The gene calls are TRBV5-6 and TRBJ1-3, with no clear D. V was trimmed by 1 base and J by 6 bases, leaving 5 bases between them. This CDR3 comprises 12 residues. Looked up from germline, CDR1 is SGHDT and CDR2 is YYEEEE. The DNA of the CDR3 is TGTGCCAGCAGCTTGTCAGAAAACACCATATATTTT. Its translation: CASSLSENTIYF.

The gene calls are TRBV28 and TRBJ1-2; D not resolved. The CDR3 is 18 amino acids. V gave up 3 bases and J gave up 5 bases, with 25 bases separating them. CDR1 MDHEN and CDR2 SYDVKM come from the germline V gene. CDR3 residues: CASSFYRGYISGLYGYTF. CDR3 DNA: TGTGCCAGCAGTTTTTATCGTGGTTATATATCCGGTCTATATGGCTACACCTTC.

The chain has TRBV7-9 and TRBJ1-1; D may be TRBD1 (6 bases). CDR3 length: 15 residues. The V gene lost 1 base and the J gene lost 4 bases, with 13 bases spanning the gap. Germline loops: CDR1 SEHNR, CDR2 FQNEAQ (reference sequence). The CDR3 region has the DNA TGTGCCAGCAGCTTAGTAGGGAGGGGGATCACTGAAGCTTTCTTT. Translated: CASSLVGRGITEAFF. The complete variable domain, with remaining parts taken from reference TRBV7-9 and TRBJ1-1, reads DTGVSQNPRHKITKRGQNVTFRCDPISEHNRLYWYRQTLGQGPEFLTYFQNEAQLEKSRLLSDRFSAERPKGSFSTLEIQRTEQGDSAMYLCASSLVGRGITEAFFGQGTRLTVV.

In DNA form, the CDR3 reads TGCAGCGTTTCTGGACATAGCGGAGGGTACACCATATATTTT. The encoded protein is CSVSGHSGGYTIYF. This rearrangement joins TRBV29-1 to TRBJ1-3; TRBD1 is a possible D gene (5 bases). Trimming cost V 5 bases and J 8 bases, with 19 bases left between them. Per germline, CDR1 SQVTM and CDR2 ANQGSEA. The CDR3 extends over 14 amino acids.

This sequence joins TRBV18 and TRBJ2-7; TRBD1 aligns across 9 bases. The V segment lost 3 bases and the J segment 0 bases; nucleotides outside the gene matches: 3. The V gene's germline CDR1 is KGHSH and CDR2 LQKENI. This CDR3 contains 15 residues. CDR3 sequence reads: CASSPETGGSYEQYF. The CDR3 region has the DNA TGTGCCAGCTCACCGGAGACAGGGGGCTCCTACGAGCAGTACTTC.

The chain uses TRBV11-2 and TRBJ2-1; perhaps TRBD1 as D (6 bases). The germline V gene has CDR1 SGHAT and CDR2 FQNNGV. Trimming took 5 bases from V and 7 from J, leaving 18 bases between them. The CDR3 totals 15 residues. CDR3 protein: CASSTRQVSRNEQFF. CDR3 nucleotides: TGTGCCAGCAGCACCCGACAGGTTTCAAGGAATGAGCAGTTCTTC.

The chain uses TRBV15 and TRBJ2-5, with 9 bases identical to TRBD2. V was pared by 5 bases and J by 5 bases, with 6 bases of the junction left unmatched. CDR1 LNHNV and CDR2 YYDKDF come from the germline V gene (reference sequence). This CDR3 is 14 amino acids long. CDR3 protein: CATSRSGGLETQYF. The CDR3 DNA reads TGTGCCACCAGCCGTAGCGGGGGCCTTGAGACCCAGTACTTC.

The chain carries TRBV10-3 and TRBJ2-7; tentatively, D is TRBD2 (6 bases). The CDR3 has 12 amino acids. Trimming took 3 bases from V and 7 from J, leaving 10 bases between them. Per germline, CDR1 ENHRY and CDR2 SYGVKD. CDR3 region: CAISDGTPEQYF. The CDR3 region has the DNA TGTGCCATCAGTGATGGGACTCCGGAGCAGTACTTC.

This CDR3 is CSVARGQGKEKLFF. CDR3 DNA sequence: TGCAGCGTTGCTCGAGGACAGGGGAAAGAAAAACTGTTTTTT. The V gene is TRBV29-1, the J gene TRBJ1-4, with TRBD1 identical over 9 bases. Germline V gene data show CDR1 as SQVTM and CDR2 as ANQGSEA. CDR3 size: 14 residues. V trimming: 4 bases; J trimming: 8 bases; junction bases outside the gene matches: 8.

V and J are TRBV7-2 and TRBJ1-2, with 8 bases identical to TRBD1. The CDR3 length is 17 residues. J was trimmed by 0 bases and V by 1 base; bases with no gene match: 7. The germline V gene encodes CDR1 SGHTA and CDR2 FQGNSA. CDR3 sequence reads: CASSLVGQGGANYGYTF. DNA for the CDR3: TGTGCCAGCAGCTTAGTAGGACAGGGTGGGGCTAACTATGGCTACACCTTC.

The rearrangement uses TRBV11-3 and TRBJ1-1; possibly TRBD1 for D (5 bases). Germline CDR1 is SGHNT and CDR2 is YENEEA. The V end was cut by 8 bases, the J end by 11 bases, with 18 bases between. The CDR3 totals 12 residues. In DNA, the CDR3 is TGTGCCAGCCGCGGGGGTGGGGCGGGGGCTTTCTTT. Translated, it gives CASRGGGAGAFF.

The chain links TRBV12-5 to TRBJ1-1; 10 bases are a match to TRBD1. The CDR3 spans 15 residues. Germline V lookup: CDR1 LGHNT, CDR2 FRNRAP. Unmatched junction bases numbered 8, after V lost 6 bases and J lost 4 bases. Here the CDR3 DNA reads TGTGCTAGTGGCCAGACAGGGGGCTTTATCACTGAAGCTTTCTTT. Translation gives CASGQTGGFITEAFF.

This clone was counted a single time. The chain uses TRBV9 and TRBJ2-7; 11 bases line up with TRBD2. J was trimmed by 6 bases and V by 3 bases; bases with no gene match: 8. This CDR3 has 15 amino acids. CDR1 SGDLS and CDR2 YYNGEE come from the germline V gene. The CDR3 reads CASSGGLAAPIEQYF. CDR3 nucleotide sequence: TGTGCCAGCAGCGGGGGACTAGCGGCCCCCATCGAGCAGTACTTC.